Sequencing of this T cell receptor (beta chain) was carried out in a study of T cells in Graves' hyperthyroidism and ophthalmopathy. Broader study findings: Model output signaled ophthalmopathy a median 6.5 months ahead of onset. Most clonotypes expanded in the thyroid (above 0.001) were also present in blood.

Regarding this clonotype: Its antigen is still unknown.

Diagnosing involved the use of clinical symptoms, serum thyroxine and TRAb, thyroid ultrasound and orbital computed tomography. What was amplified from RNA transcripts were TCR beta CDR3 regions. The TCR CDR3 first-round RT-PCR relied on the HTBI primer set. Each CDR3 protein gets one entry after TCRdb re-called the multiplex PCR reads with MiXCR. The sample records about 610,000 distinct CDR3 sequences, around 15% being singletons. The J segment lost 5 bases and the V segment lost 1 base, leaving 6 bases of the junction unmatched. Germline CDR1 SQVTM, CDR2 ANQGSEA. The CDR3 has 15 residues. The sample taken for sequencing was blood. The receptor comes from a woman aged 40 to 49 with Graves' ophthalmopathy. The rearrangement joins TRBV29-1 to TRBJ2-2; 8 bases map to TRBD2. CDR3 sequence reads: CSVEGVQRETGELFF. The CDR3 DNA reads TGCAGCGTTGAAGGTGTCCAGCGGGAGACCGGGGAGCTGTTTTTT.